The present TCR beta chain was sequenced within a study of CD8 T cells in ankylosing spondylitis. CDR1 is MDHEN, CDR2 SYDVKM, per germline. J gave up 5 bases and V 7 bases, and 6 bases lay outside the gene matches. The length of the CDR3 is 13 residues. MiXCR, run by TCRdb on the 5' RACE reads, gives a single entry per CDR3 protein. The sample carries over 600,000 distinct CDR3 sequences, around 17% recorded once. The study's findings and limits: A TCR beta motif of eight highly homologous variants appeared characteristic of ankylosing spondylitis blood.

On this clonotype: Its antigen is undetermined.

The chain joins TRBV28 to TRBJ2-5; 8 bases align to TRBD2. The sequence derives from a male donor with ankylosing spondylitis. Sequencing was done on a sample of blood, either unsorted or a sorted T cell fraction (not recorded which). This CDR3 reads CASIGTRWETQYF. Here the CDR3 DNA reads TGTGCCAGCATCGGGACTAGATGGGAGACCCAGTACTTC.